Below are 16 T cell receptor beta chains sequenced from a single sample in a study of Graves' ophthalmopathy and Graves' hyperthyroidism. The authors amplified TCR beta CDR3 regions from RNA transcripts. First-round RT-PCR used HTBI primers; second-round multiplex PCR followed. TCRdb re-derived calls from the multiplex PCR reads in MiXCR, one entry per CDR3 protein. There are some 750,000 distinct CDR3 sequences in the sample; roughly two fifths occur only once, and roughly 45% lies in the top ten. Material: peripheral blood. The receptors were gathered from an adult man with Graves' ophthalmopathy.

V gene TRBV29-1 combines with J gene TRBJ2-5; perhaps TRBD2 as D (5 bases). From germline, CDR1 is SQVTM and CDR2 ANQGSEA. Trimming cost V 2 bases and J 5 bases, with 15 bases left between them. This CDR3 contains 14 residues. The CDR3 reads CSVERAASGETQYF. In DNA form, the CDR3 reads TGCAGCGTTGAACGGGCAGCCTCGGGGGAGACCCAGTACTTC.

This clonotype was observed a handful of times. V gene TRBV7-6 combines with J gene TRBJ2-5, with D possibly TRBD1 on 6 matching bases. Germline V gene lookup returns CDR1 SGHVS and CDR2 FNYEAQ. CDR3 size: 15 residues. With 1 base removed from V and 1 base from J, the gap between germline ends came to 10 bases. The CDR3 DNA reads as TGTGCCAGCAGCTTAGGGACAGTTGGCCAAGAGACCCAGTACTTC. Translation: CASSLGTVGQETQYF.

In its sample, this clonotype was seen many times. The chain couples TRBV9 to TRBJ1-6; D call uncertain. Germline V gives CDR1 SGDLS, CDR2 YYNGEE. This CDR3 spans 11 amino acids. V lost 4 bases to trimming and J lost 15 bases, with 11 bases between them. DNA of the CDR3: TGTGCCAGCAGCCAAGAAGGTTTCCTCCACTTT. Amino acid sequence: CASSQEGFLHF.

In its sample, this clonotype was seen a few times. The genes are TRBV6-6 and TRBJ2-7; D might be TRBD1 (5 bases). V was clipped by 3 bases and J by 3 bases, with 15 bases between them. Looked up from germline, CDR1 is MNHNY and CDR2 is SVGAGI (reference sequence). There are 15 residues in the CDR3. The chain's CDR3 is CASSYGAMKLYEQYF. The CDR3 DNA reads TGTGCCAGCAGTTATGGGGCCATGAAACTCTACGAGCAGTACTTC.

This rearrangement joins TRBV15 to TRBJ2-3, with D possibly being TRBD1 (5 bases). The CDR3 loop spans 15 amino acids. Germline V gene lookup returns CDR1 LNHNV and CDR2 YYDKDF (reference sequence). V was shortened by 4 bases and J by 4 bases, with 15 bases between the two germline ends. CDR3 residues: CATSTQETGPDTQYF. CDR3 coding DNA: TGTGCCACCAGCACCCAAGAAACAGGCCCAGATACGCAGTATTTT.

This chain uses TRBV2 with TRBJ1-5; 7 positions agree with TRBD1. Trimming cost V 7 bases and J 2 bases; bases outside gene matches: 2. Per germline, CDR1 SNHLY and CDR2 FYNNEI. CDR3 size: 13 residues. The DNA for the CDR3 is TGTGCCAGCAAAGGGGGCGGCAATCAGCCCCAGCATTTT. As protein: CASKGGGNQPQHF.

Remarks on this clonotype: Germline is not matched at one junction end, which may reflect a read error. V gene TRBV5-1 combines with J gene TRBJ1-1; D is perhaps TRBD1 (5 bases). CDR1 and CDR2 (germline): SGHRS, YFSETQ. The CDR3 sequence is 13 residues long. The CDR3 region is CASKSRGSTEAFF. As DNA, the CDR3 is TGTGCCAGCAAGTCGAGGGGTTCCACTGAAGCTTTCTTT. The whole variable domain, filled in from reference TRBV5-1 and TRBJ1-1, reads KAGVTQTPRYLIKTRGQQVTLSCSPISGHRSVSWYQQTPGQGLQFLFEYFSETQRNKGNFPGRFSGRQFSNSRSEMNVSTLELGDSALYLCASKSRGSTEAFFGQGTRLTVV.

This chain links TRBV25-1 with TRBJ1-4; D uncertain. V was pared by 5 bases and J by 8 bases, with 21 bases between. The CDR3 consists of 16 residues. Germline assignment: CDR1 MGHDK and CDR2 SYGVNS. The CDR3 region is CASSSGRAVGREKLFF. CDR3 in DNA: TGTGCCAGCAGTTCAGGCCGGGCTGTAGGCAGGGAAAAACTGTTTTTT.

This clonotype was counted many times. V and J are TRBV12-3 or TRBV12-4 and TRBJ2-2; D call uncertain. This CDR3 spans 14 amino acids. Trimming left V 7 bases short and J 4 bases short, with 13 bases between. The CDR3 DNA reads TGTGCCAGCAACCCCAGCCGGGTCACCGGGGAGCTGTTTTTT. Amino acid sequence: CASNPSRVTGELFF.

This clonotype was found many times. The V call is TRBV5-6, the J call TRBJ2-6; D gene ambiguous. CDR1 is SGHDT, CDR2 YYEEEE, per germline. CDR3 size: 15 residues. The germline V and J ends were trimmed by 2 bases and 1 base, with 7 bases remaining between them. The CDR3 sequence: CASSFLGSGANVLTF. The CDR3 region has the DNA TGTGCCAGCAGCTTCCTAGGGTCTGGGGCCAACGTCCTGACTTTC.

The genes are TRBV10-3 and TRBJ2-2, with 10 nucleotides matching TRBD1. The CDR3 extends over 16 amino acids. Germline V gene lookup returns CDR1 ENHRY and CDR2 SYGVKD. CDR3 in amino acids: CATEGPGQGSTGELFF. In nucleotides, the CDR3 is TGTGCTACCGAGGGGCCGGGACAGGGGAGCACCGGGGAGCTGTTTTTT.

The sample holds many counts of this clonotype. A read error may account for a junction end that differs from germline. The genes are TRBV7-8 and TRBJ2-7; 7 bases match TRBD2. Germline V gene sequence: CDR1 SGHVS, CDR2 FQNEAQ. CDR3 length: 16 residues. The CDR3 here is CASSLAAGLSLREQYF. Written as DNA, the CDR3 is TGTGCCAGCAGCCTAGCGGCAGGACTTTCCCTTAGGGAGCAGTACTTC. The whole variable domain, remainder taken from reference TRBV7-8 and TRBJ2-7, is GAGVSQSPRYKVAKRGQDVALRCDPISGHVSLFWYQQALGQGPEFLTYFQNEAQLDKSGLPSDRFFAERPEGSVSTLKIQRTQQEDSAVYLCASSLAAGLSLREQYFGPGTRLTVT.

This clonotype was counted at least ten times. The V call is TRBV7-9, the J call TRBJ2-7; TRBD1 matches at 7 bases. CDR1 is SEHNR, CDR2 FQNEAQ, per germline (reference sequence). J lost 3 bases, V lost 5 bases, and 7 bases had no gene match. The CDR3 spans 14 residues. CDR3 DNA: TGTGCCAGCAGCCCGTACCGGGACAGCTACGAGCAGTACTTC. Protein sequence: CASSPYRDSYEQYF.

Turning to this clonotype: Since a much larger clone is just one base distant, this may be a read error. V and J are TRBV9 and TRBJ1-1, with D possibly TRBD1 on 5 matching bases. Germline values: CDR1 SGDLS, CDR2 YYNGEE. This CDR3 has 13 residues. The CDR3, as DNA: TGTGTCAGCAGCGTAGGAGGGACGGGTGAAGCTTTCTTT. It yields the protein CVSSVGGTGEAFF.

The chain has TRBV29-1 and TRBJ2-3; TRBD2 aligns across 10 bases. The CDR3 consists of 15 residues. Per the germline V gene, CDR1 is SQVTM and CDR2 is ANQGSEA. V dropped 5 bases and J dropped 3; count of bases not matched to a gene: 8. In DNA, the CDR3 is TGCAGCGTTCGTAGCGGGAGGACCGGTACAGATACGCAGTATTTT. The encoded protein is CSVRSGRTGTDTQYF.

This clonotype was observed a handful of times. The chain carries TRBV19 and TRBJ1-2; D not certain. The CDR3 is made up of 12 amino acids. With 7 bases removed from V and 5 bases from J, the gap between germline ends came to 11 bases. CDR1 and CDR2 (germline): LNHDA, SQIVND (reference sequence). The CDR3 nucleotides read TGTGCCAGTACCGAGTCCCGGTATGGCTACACCTTC. This gives the protein CASTESRYGYTF.